These T cell receptor beta chains were read from a single sample in a study of T-cell reconstitution after alpha-beta-depleted transplantation in children. TCRdb independently ran MiXCR on the PCR reads; one entry per CDR3 protein. The sample includes about 510,000 distinct CDR3 sequences, about 10% of them seen just once. The sequencing used PBMCs, mostly from graft donor cells, collected 180 days after TCRalphabeta/CD19-depleted stem cell transplant. Receptors were obtained from a female patient aged 2-10 years who had a stem cell transplant for aplastic anemia, so the T cells may come from the graft donor. CDR3s include the opening cysteine and the closing phenylalanine or tryptophan. Each record gives: J gene, clone size, V gene, D gene, CDR3 protein, CDR3 DNA. D genes are given only for firm matches. Size values are once, few and many counts, or a class for expanded clones, and some rows have none.

J gene: TRBJ1-5; clone size: few; V gene: TRBV15; D gene: TRBD1; CDR3 protein: CATSRGDRGRVQPQHF; CDR3 DNA: TGTGCCACCAGCAGAGGTGACAGGGGGCGAGTTCAGCCCCAGCATTTT
J gene: TRBJ2-5; clone size: few; V gene: TRBV7-2; D gene: TRBD1; CDR3 protein: CASSRNSGTGGRETQYF; CDR3 DNA: TGTGCCAGCAGCCGCAACTCCGGGACAGGGGGCAGGGAGACCCAGTACTTC
J gene: TRBJ1-2; clone size: few; V gene: TRBV7-2; D gene: TRBD1; CDR3 protein: CASSPITGAYGYTF; CDR3 DNA: TGTGCCAGCAGCCCGATAACAGGGGCCTATGGCTACACCTTC
J gene: TRBJ2-1; clone size: -; V gene: TRBV28; D gene: TRBD1; CDR3 protein: CASSLGQGGRHEQFF; CDR3 DNA: TGTGCCAGCAGTTTGGGACAGGGCGGTCGTCATGAGCAGTTCTTC
J gene: TRBJ2-1; clone size: -; V gene: TRBV9; D gene: TRBD2; CDR3 protein: CASSVRAGGWSDEQFF; CDR3 DNA: TGTGCCAGCAGCGTTCGAGCGGGAGGGTGGAGCGATGAGCAGTTCTTC
J gene: TRBJ1-5; clone size: few; V gene: TRBV4-1; D gene: -; CDR3 protein: CASTSSAGSSNQPQHF; CDR3 DNA: TGCGCCAGCACCTCCTCTGCGGGGTCTAGCAATCAGCCCCAGCATTTT
J gene: TRBJ2-7; clone size: few; V gene: TRBV28; D gene: TRBD1; CDR3 protein: CASSASGQGNYEQYF; CDR3 DNA: TGTGCCAGCAGTGCTTCGGGACAGGGGAACTACGAGCAGTACTTC
J gene: TRBJ1-2; clone size: few; V gene: TRBV6-5; D gene: -; CDR3 protein: CASSSYMGYGYTF; CDR3 DNA: TGTGCCAGCAGTTCTTATATGGGCTATGGCTACACCTTC
J gene: TRBJ2-1; clone size: -; V gene: TRBV20-1; D gene: TRBD1; CDR3 protein: CSAIGQGAFSSYNEQFF; CDR3 DNA: TGCAGTGCTATTGGCCAGGGGGCCTTTTCTTCCTACAATGAGCAGTTCTTC
J gene: TRBJ1-1; clone size: few; V gene: TRBV29-1; D gene: TRBD1; CDR3 protein: CSAGSGGAEAFF; CDR3 DNA: TGCAGCGCCGGCTCAGGGGGAGCTGAAGCTTTCTTT
J gene: TRBJ2-1; clone size: -; V gene: TRBV5-5; D gene: -; CDR3 protein: CASSLATTRNEQFF; CDR3 DNA: TGTGCCAGCAGCTTGGCGACCACACGGAATGAGCAGTTCTTC
J gene: TRBJ2-3; clone size: -; V gene: TRBV5-1; D gene: TRBD1; CDR3 protein: CASSLAPGTGETDTQYF; CDR3 DNA: TGCGCCAGCAGCTTGGCCCCGGGGACAGGGGAGACAGATACGCAGTATTTT
J gene: TRBJ1-6; clone size: few; V gene: TRBV27; D gene: TRBD1; CDR3 protein: CASSFGDSYNSPLHF; CDR3 DNA: TGTGCCAGCAGTTTCGGGGACAGCTATAATTCACCCCTCCACTTT
J gene: TRBJ2-2; clone size: -; V gene: TRBV20-1; D gene: TRBD2; CDR3 protein: CSARDRASGRSPPRELFF; CDR3 DNA: TGCAGTGCTAGAGATCGGGCTAGCGGGAGGTCTCCCCCCCGGGAGCTGTTTTTT
J gene: TRBJ2-5; clone size: few; V gene: TRBV5-1; D gene: TRBD2; CDR3 protein: CASSLEPNLGTSVIKTQYF; CDR3 DNA: TGCGCCAGCAGCTTGGAGCCTAACCTCGGGACTAGCGTTATCAAGACCCAGTACTTC
J gene: TRBJ1-5; clone size: -; V gene: TRBV7-9; D gene: -; CDR3 protein: CASSLGGRRQPQHF; CDR3 DNA: TGTGCCAGCAGCTTAGGGGGTCGAAGACAGCCCCAGCATTTT
J gene: TRBJ1-1; clone size: -; V gene: TRBV7-9; D gene: -; CDR3 protein: CAIQLRREDTEAFF; CDR3 DNA: TGTGCCATCCAGCTTAGAAGGGAGGACACTGAAGCTTTCTTT
J gene: TRBJ2-1; clone size: -; V gene: TRBV18; D gene: TRBD2; CDR3 protein: CASSQPTSGVTYNEQFF; CDR3 DNA: TGTGCCAGCTCGCAACCGACTAGCGGGGTTACCTACAATGAGCAGTTCTTC
J gene: TRBJ2-3; clone size: few; V gene: TRBV3-1; D gene: -; CDR3 protein: CASSQAPNSDPPDTQYF; CDR3 DNA: TGTGCCAGCAGCCAAGCCCCAAATAGCGATCCCCCAGATACGCAGTATTTT
J gene: TRBJ2-2; clone size: few; V gene: TRBV18; D gene: TRBD2; CDR3 protein: CASSPASGTTGELFF; CDR3 DNA: TGTGCCAGCTCACCGGCTAGCGGGACCACCGGGGAGCTGTTTTTT
J gene: TRBJ1-5; clone size: -; V gene: TRBV29-1; D gene: -; CDR3 protein: CSVEWGKSNQPQHF; CDR3 DNA: TGCAGCGTTGAATGGGGGAAAAGCAATCAGCCCCAGCATTTT
J gene: TRBJ1-5; clone size: -; V gene: TRBV12-5; D gene: -; CDR3 protein: CASGLGTSERWGSNQPQHF; CDR3 DNA: TGTGCTAGTGGTTTGGGGACATCGGAAAGGTGGGGGAGCAATCAGCCCCAGCATTTT
J gene: TRBJ1-5; clone size: few; V gene: TRBV12-3/TRBV12-4; D gene: -; CDR3 protein: CASTQGPGQPQHF; CDR3 DNA: TGTGCCAGCACTCAGGGACCGGGTCAGCCCCAGCATTTT
J gene: TRBJ1-1; clone size: -; V gene: TRBV2; D gene: -; CDR3 protein: CASSADGDTEAFF; CDR3 DNA: TGTGCCAGCAGTGCGGACGGTGACACTGAAGCTTTCTTT
J gene: TRBJ2-2; clone size: -; V gene: TRBV12-3/TRBV12-4; D gene: -; CDR3 protein: CASSNDNGGELFF; CDR3 DNA: TGTGCCAGCAGCAATGACAACGGCGGGGAGCTGTTTTTT
J gene: TRBJ2-5; clone size: few; V gene: TRBV29-1; D gene: -; CDR3 protein: CSVAGGKYF; CDR3 DNA: TGCAGCGTTGCTGGGGGCAAGTACTTC
J gene: TRBJ2-5; clone size: few; V gene: TRBV12-3/TRBV12-4; D gene: -; CDR3 protein: CAIGAANGQETQYF; CDR3 DNA: TGTGCCATCGGGGCCGCGAATGGCCAAGAGACCCAGTACTTC
J gene: TRBJ1-5; clone size: few; V gene: TRBV7-2; D gene: TRBD1; CDR3 protein: CASSPRAGGGNQPQHF; CDR3 DNA: TGTGCCAGCAGCCCTCGGGCAGGGGGAGGCAATCAGCCCCAGCATTTT
J gene: TRBJ1-6; clone size: -; V gene: TRBV20-1; D gene: -; CDR3 protein: CSARSLPGRARDSPLHF; CDR3 DNA: TGCAGTGCTAGGAGTCTGCCGGGCAGGGCGAGGGATTCACCCCTCCACTTT
J gene: TRBJ1-5; clone size: -; V gene: TRBV20-1; D gene: -; CDR3 protein: CSARKVRSAFWVQPQHF; CDR3 DNA: TGCAGTGCTAGAAAGGTGAGGTCGGCGTTCTGGGTTCAGCCCCAGCATTTT
J gene: TRBJ2-1; clone size: many; V gene: TRBV12-3/TRBV12-4; D gene: -; CDR3 protein: CASSPLLAPLNEQFF; CDR3 DNA: TGTGCCAGCAGTCCCCTGTTAGCACCGTTGAATGAGCAGTTCTTC
J gene: TRBJ1-1; clone size: few; V gene: TRBV5-1; D gene: -; CDR3 protein: CASSPPDAVGNTEAFF; CDR3 DNA: TGCGCCAGCAGCCCTCCCGACGCAGTTGGGAACACTGAAGCTTTCTTT
J gene: TRBJ1-5; clone size: -; V gene: TRBV10-3; D gene: -; CDR3 protein: CAISGGLGNQPQHF; CDR3 DNA: TGTGCCATCAGTGGAGGGTTGGGCAATCAGCCCCAGCATTTT
J gene: TRBJ2-3; clone size: many; V gene: TRBV12-3/TRBV12-4; D gene: TRBD2; CDR3 protein: CASSLSTSGRGDTQYF; CDR3 DNA: TGTGCCAGCAGTTTAAGTACTAGCGGGAGAGGAGATACGCAGTATTTT
J gene: TRBJ2-3; clone size: few; V gene: TRBV12-3/TRBV12-4; D gene: -; CDR3 protein: CASSPVPRSTDTQYF; CDR3 DNA: TGTGCCAGCAGTCCCGTGCCCAGGAGCACCGATACGCAGTATTTT
J gene: TRBJ2-3; clone size: many; V gene: TRBV5-1; D gene: -; CDR3 protein: CASSLTSSTDTQYF; CDR3 DNA: TGCGCCAGCAGCTTGACTAGCAGCACAGATACGCAGTATTTT